These 10 T cell receptor beta chains were all obtained from the same sample, sequenced in a study of vaccination and CD4 T cells after COVID-19. The treatment denotes: approximately nine-day PBMC culture with coronavirus spike peptide pools or control peptides (ViraFEST assay). Their antigens remain unidentified. The study sequenced cultured CD4+ T cell DNA using the Oncomine TCR Beta short-read assay. Each CDR3 protein gets one entry after TCRdb re-called the PCR reads with MiXCR. The sample holds about 11,000 distinct CDR3 sequences, about 26% seen once. Sequencing was performed on CD4+ T cells from blood, cultured in vitro, taken after SARS-CoV-2 vaccination. The source of these receptors is a human donor who had recovered from COVID-19.

By sample share, this clonotype is medium-sized. The chain joins TRBV7-9 to TRBJ2-7; D tentatively fits TRBD1 or TRBD2 (5 bases each). V was cut by 0 bases and J by 5 bases, with 11 bases left in between. Germline loops: CDR1 SEHNR, CDR2 FQNEAQ (reference sequence). The CDR3 spans 14 residues. As DNA, the CDR3 is TGTGCCAGCAGCTTAGCGCTCAGGGACCACGAGCAGTACTTC. Translation gives CASSLALRDHEQYF.

The chain uses TRBV11-2 and TRBJ2-7, with D possibly being TRBD2 (5 bases). The germline V and J ends were trimmed by 5 bases and 2 bases, with 16 bases remaining between them. This CDR3 is 15 amino acids long. Germline V gene data show CDR1 as SGHAT and CDR2 as FQNNGV. CDR3 sequence (DNA): TGTGCCAGCAGCCCTCTTCTGAGGGCCCCCTACGAGCAGTACTTC. Protein: CASSPLLRAPYEQYF.

The rearrangement uses TRBV2 and TRBJ2-3; D remains ambiguous. Germline values: CDR1 SNHLY, CDR2 FYNNEI. Trimming shortened V by 5 bases and J by 0 bases, and 6 bases separated the two germline ends. This CDR3 region has 13 residues. CDR3 sequence reads: CASSRASTDTQYF. CDR3 sequence (DNA): TGTGCCAGCAGTAGGGCCAGCACAGATACGCAGTATTTT. The full variable domain, with the rest looked up from reference TRBV2 and TRBJ2-3, is EPEVTQTPSHQVTQMGQEVILRCVPISNHLYFYWYRQILGQKVEFLVSFYNNEISEKSEIFDDQFSVERPDGSNFTLKIRSTKLEDSAMYFCASSRASTDTQYFGPGTRLTVL.

The chain combines TRBV28 with TRBJ2-4; 14 bases fit TRBD2. The V gene end was trimmed by 6 bases and the J gene end by 6 bases; junction bases not matched to a gene: 7. Germline values: CDR1 MDHEN, CDR2 SYDVKM. The CDR3 extends over 16 amino acids. The CDR3 is CASRSLTSGRANIQYF. In DNA, the CDR3 is TGTGCCAGCAGGTCGTTGACTAGCGGGAGGGCAAACATTCAGTACTTC.

The chain carries TRBV19 and TRBJ1-6; D possibly corresponds to TRBD1 (6 bases). The germline V gene encodes CDR1 LNHDA and CDR2 SQIVND (reference sequence). Trimming removed 4 bases at V and 9 bases at J, with 16 bases between. CDR3 length: 15 amino acids. The CDR3 bases are TGTGCCAGTAGTACGGCGGACAGCACGGGTTCACCCCTCCACTTT. Its protein product is CASSTADSTGSPLHF. The whole variable domain, filled in from reference TRBV19 and TRBJ1-6, reads DGGITQSPKYLFRKEGQNVTLSCEQNLNHDAMYWYRQDPGQGLRLIYYSQIVNDFQKGDIAEGYSVSREKKESFPLTVTSAQKNPTAFYLCASSTADSTGSPLHFGNGTRLTVT.

In its sample, this clonotype was seen a few times. The chain carries TRBV28 and TRBJ1-6; D is unresolved. The CDR3 is 16 residues long. Looked up from germline, CDR1 is MDHEN and CDR2 is SYDVKM. V was pared by 4 bases and J by 0 bases, with 10 bases between. Here the CDR3 reads CASSSGGSSYNSPLHF. For the CDR3, the DNA is TGTGCCAGCAGTTCGGGAGGGAGCTCCTATAATTCACCCCTCCACTTT.

A remark on this clonotype: This may stem from a read error, because a much larger clone lies one nucleotide away. The CDR3 protein is CASSATQDGWGGYTF. The CDR3 DNA sequence: TGTGCCAGCAGCGCGACACAGGACGGATGGGGTGGCTACACCTTC. The chain carries TRBV6-1 and TRBJ1-2; weak D call: TRBD1 (5 bases). The CDR3 totals 15 residues. Germline CDR1 reads MNHNS; CDR2 reads SASEGT. V lost 6 bases, J lost 7 bases, and 21 bases lay in between.

A few counts support this clonotype. The chain has TRBV10-3 and TRBJ1-6; no firm D call. CDR1 is ENHRY and CDR2 is SYGVKD in the germline V gene. The CDR3 has 12 amino acids. Trimming took 4 bases from V and 8 from J, leaving 6 bases between them. This CDR3 is CAISGEDSPLHF. The CDR3 bases are TGTGCCATCAGTGGGGAAGATTCACCCCTCCACTTT.

This chain joins TRBV28 and TRBJ2-7; 9 bases align to TRBD1. Germline CDR1 MDHEN, CDR2 SYDVKM. This CDR3 has 15 residues. The trim removed 2 bases at V and 4 bases at J, leaving 6 bases unmatched. The CDR3 region is CASSLGDRVGYEQYF. The CDR3 DNA sequence: TGTGCCAGCAGTTTAGGGGACAGGGTGGGTTACGAGCAGTACTTC.

To note about this clonotype: The DNA is left out, because the CDR3 cannot be placed on it with certainty; the CDR3 is given as TCRdb lists it. This CDR3 reads CASSSSDRFYTF. V is TRBV28 and J is TRBJ1-2. The length of the CDR3 is 12 amino acids, counting both ends. In germline, CDR1 is MDHEN, CDR2 SYDVKM.